The 30 T cell receptor beta chains listed next were all sequenced from one sample in a study of response to subunit inactivated influenza vaccine. MiXCR, run by TCRdb on the RT-PCR reads, gives a single entry per CDR3 protein. The table records some 640,000 distinct CDR3 sequences, approximately 15% of them present only once. Sequenced material: PBMCs from blood, taken roughly 2 weeks before vaccination. The receptor source for this set is a man in his forties or fifties who received an inactivated influenza vaccine.

J is TRBJ2-3 and V is TRBV12-3 or TRBV12-4, with TRBD2 identical over 11 bases. The CDR3 totals 17 residues. J was trimmed by 9 bases and V by 8 bases; bases with no gene match: 19. The CDR3 is CASCDAQTSGVRRTQYF. The CDR3 DNA is TGTGCCAGCTGCGACGCACAGACTAGCGGGGTTCGGCGCACGCAGTATTTT.

This clonotype showed up just a few times. The gene calls are TRBV19 and TRBJ2-3, with D tentatively TRBD1 (6 bases). Between the trimmed V and J ends, which lost 2 bases and 6 bases, there was a span of 9 bases. The CDR3 extends over 13 amino acids. Germline V gene data show CDR1 as LNHDA and CDR2 as SQIVND (reference sequence). CDR3 protein: CASSIQGSDTQYF. The CDR3 DNA sequence: TGTGCCAGTAGTATACAGGGGTCGGATACGCAGTATTTT.

This clonotype was seen a handful of times. The chain combines TRBV27 with TRBJ2-3, with a weak D call TRBD2 (6 bases). The CDR3 runs to 13 residues. The V and J ends lost 6 bases and 10 bases respectively, with 17 bases between them. The germline V gene has CDR1 MNHEY and CDR2 SMNVEV (reference sequence). In DNA, the CDR3 is TGTGCCAGCAGCCCCCACGCCGGGGGTGCGCAGTATTTT. Translation gives CASSPHAGGAQYF.

In its sample, this clonotype was seen a few times. The chain recombines TRBV18 with TRBJ2-5; 7 nucleotides line up with TRBD1. With 3 bases clipped from V and 5 bases from J, the junction kept 9 bases outside the gene matches. The CDR3 loop spans 15 amino acids. Germline CDR1 is KGHSH and CDR2 is LQKENI. In DNA form, the CDR3 reads TGTGCCAGCTCACCGCTGACAGGGAAGGAGGAGACCCAGTACTTC. This sequence encodes CASSPLTGKEETQYF.

The chain carries TRBV5-1 and TRBJ2-7, with D unresolved. Trimming removed 4 bases from V and 4 bases from J, with 15 bases in between. Germline V gene sequence: CDR1 SGHRS, CDR2 YFSETQ. This CDR3 has 14 residues. CDR3 DNA: TGCGCCAGCAGCGTTGCCGGCCCCGATTACGAGCAGTACTTC. Translated: CASSVAGPDYEQYF.

The chain uses TRBV5-4 and TRBJ2-5; 7 nucleotides match TRBD2. The CDR3 loop spans 15 amino acids. The germline V gene has CDR1 SGHNT and CDR2 YYREEE (reference sequence). V shed 3 bases and J 1 base; nucleotides not matched to a gene: 6. This CDR3 reads CASSSGGLSQETQYF. The DNA for the CDR3 is TGTGCCAGCAGCTCGGGGGGATTAAGCCAAGAGACCCAGTACTTC.

This clonotype has a single count. The chain employs TRBV7-6 and TRBJ2-7; unclear D gene. Germline lookup yields CDR1 SGHVS and CDR2 FNYEAQ. This CDR3 spans 15 amino acids. V lost 7 bases to trimming and J lost 1 base, with 17 bases between them. The CDR3: CASKYLRTDSYEQYF. DNA for the CDR3: TGTGCCAGCAAATACCTGAGGACCGATTCCTACGAGCAGTACTTC. Full variable domain (missing parts from reference TRBV7-6 and TRBJ2-7): GAGVSQSPRYKVTKRGQDVALRCDPISGHVSLYWYRQALGQGPEFLTYFNYEAQQDKSGLPNDRFSAERPEGSISTLTIQRTEQRDSAMYRCASKYLRTDSYEQYFGPGTRLTVT.

This clonotype was seen only a few times. The rearrangement uses TRBV5-5 and TRBJ2-2, with D possibly being TRBD1 (5 bases). V was pared by 4 bases and J by 0 bases, with 13 bases between. The CDR3 sequence is 16 residues long. Germline loops: CDR1 SGHKS, CDR2 YYEKEE (reference sequence). The chain's CDR3 is CASSRTDRANTGELFF. Here the CDR3 DNA reads TGTGCCAGCAGCCGTACTGACAGAGCGAACACCGGGGAGCTGTTTTTT. The variable domain in full, with the rest retrieved from reference TRBV5-5 and TRBJ2-2, is DAGVTQSPTHLIKTRGQQVTLRCSPISGHKSVSWYQQVLGQGPQFIFQYYEKEERGRGNFPDRFSARQFPNYSSELNVNALLLGDSALYLCASSRTDRANTGELFFGEGSRLTVL.

This clonotype was counted between two and nine times. The CDR3 protein is CASSLGRDTRVGETQYF. DNA for the CDR3: TGTGCCAGCAGTTTGGGCCGGGACACCCGCGTCGGGGAGACCCAGTACTTC. The rearrangement joins TRBV12-3 or TRBV12-4 to TRBJ2-5; tentatively, D is TRBD1 (6 bases). The V gene lost 3 bases and the J gene lost 5 bases, with 22 bases spanning the gap. This CDR3 region has 17 residues.

J is TRBJ2-5 and V is TRBV27; D is possibly TRBD2 (6 bases). Trimming left V 4 bases short and J 2 bases short, with 14 bases between. The CDR3 loop spans 15 amino acids. Looked up from germline, CDR1 is MNHEY and CDR2 is SMNVEV (reference sequence). The CDR3 sequence is CASSSPLRGQETQYF. DNA of the CDR3: TGTGCCAGCAGTTCCCCCTTGCGGGGACAAGAGACCCAGTACTTC.

In its sample, this clonotype was seen many times. This chain connects TRBV29-1 to TRBJ2-1; D is unclear. The CDR3 has 13 amino acids. The V end was cut by 7 bases, the J end by 4 bases, with 14 bases between. In germline, CDR1 is SQVTM, CDR2 ANQGSEA. The CDR3 spells CSATLVAYNEQFF. Written as DNA, the CDR3 is TGCAGCGCAACCTTGGTAGCTTACAATGAGCAGTTCTTC.

The CDR3 sequence is CASSYLGGITGELFF. As DNA, the CDR3 is TGTGCCAGCAGTTACCTAGGGGGGATCACCGGGGAGCTGTTTTTT. This chain links TRBV6-5 with TRBJ2-2; D is perhaps TRBD1 or TRBD2 (6 bases each). V was pared by 2 bases and J by 4 bases, with 11 bases between. CDR1 and CDR2 (germline): MNHEY, SVGAGI. The length of the CDR3 is 15 residues.

The chain links TRBV20-1 to TRBJ1-1; D ambiguous. Germline V gene lookup returns CDR1 DFQATT and CDR2 SNEGSKA (reference sequence). V shed 0 bases and J shed 4 bases, with 18 bases lying between them. The CDR3 runs to 16 residues. The CDR3 DNA reads TGCAGTGCTAGAGACTTAAATACCACTGGGGTCACTGAAGCTTTCTTT. Residues: CSARDLNTTGVTEAFF.

This clonotype was counted a few times. The chain has TRBV27 and TRBJ2-7, with 8 bases fitting TRBD2. Trimming at V came to 7 bases and at J to 2 bases, leaving 4 bases not matched to a gene. Germline loops: CDR1 MNHEY, CDR2 SMNVEV (reference sequence). This CDR3 region has 13 residues. CDR3 nucleotide sequence: TGTGCCAGCATGACTAGCGCTACCTACGAGCAGTACTTC. As protein: CASMTSATYEQYF.

This rearrangement joins TRBV6-1 to TRBJ2-7; D is undetermined. This CDR3 has 16 residues. Germline V gives CDR1 MNHNS, CDR2 SASEGT. With 5 bases removed from V and 0 bases from J, the gap between germline ends came to 17 bases. CDR3 nucleotide sequence: TGTGCCAGCAGTCCCGACCTAGGCAGTAGCTCCTACGAGCAGTACTTC. Translated, it gives CASSPDLGSSSYEQYF.

This clonotype has just a few counts. The chain's CDR3 is CSARRTGVFYNEQFF. The DNA for the CDR3 is TGCAGTGCTAGACGGACGGGAGTTTTTTACAATGAGCAGTTCTTC. The chain combines TRBV20-1 with TRBJ2-1; possibly TRBD2 for D (6 bases). Trimming took 2 bases from V and 4 from J, leaving 15 bases between them. The germline V gene has CDR1 DFQATT and CDR2 SNEGSKA (reference sequence). This CDR3 comprises 15 residues.

This clonotype was counted at least ten times. J is TRBJ2-7 and V is TRBV29-1; a possible D gene is TRBD1 (5 bases). There are 12 residues in the CDR3. Germline CDR1 and CDR2: SQVTM and ANQGSEA. Trimming took off 3 bases at V and 2 bases at J, with 8 bases between the two ends. The DNA for the CDR3 is TGCAGCGTTGAGGGGCAGACCTACGAGCAGTACTTC. Its translation: CSVEGQTYEQYF.

In its sample, this clonotype was seen a few times. The rearrangement links TRBV11-3 to TRBJ2-3; D is ambiguous. This CDR3 has 13 amino acids. The germline gives CDR1 SGHNT, CDR2 YENEEA. V gave up 3 bases and J gave up 6 bases, with 10 bases separating them. CDR3 in DNA: TGTGCCAGCAGCTTCTTCACGCCGGATACGCAGTATTTT. Its protein product is CASSFFTPDTQYF.

This clonotype was seen more than once but under ten times. The V gene is TRBV20-1, the J gene TRBJ2-5; TRBD2 aligns across 8 bases. The germline gives CDR1 DFQATT, CDR2 SNEGSKA (reference sequence). The CDR3 spans 13 residues. The V and J ends lost 5 bases and 2 bases, in that order; junction bases with no gene match: 4. The chain's CDR3 is CSAGGTRQETQYF. The CDR3 DNA follows: TGCAGTGCTGGGGGGACTAGGCAAGAGACCCAGTACTTC.

This clonotype was detected only a few times. The rearrangement links TRBV6-1 to TRBJ2-7; D is perhaps TRBD1 or TRBD2 (7 bases each). Germline assignment: CDR1 MNHNS and CDR2 SASEGT. V was clipped by 6 bases and J by 4 bases, with 16 bases between them. This CDR3 region has 14 residues. The CDR3 here is CASRNRGGVYEQYF. The CDR3 DNA follows: TGTGCCAGCAGGAACAGGGGAGGGGTTTACGAGCAGTACTTC.

This clonotype was seen only a few times. CDR3 residues: CASLWAGKGEKLFF. CDR3 nucleotide sequence: TGTGCCAGCCTCTGGGCCGGGAAGGGTGAAAAACTGTTTTTT. The chain has TRBV2 and TRBJ1-4; no clear D gene. Germline-derived CDR1 and CDR2 are SNHLY and FYNNEI. V dropped 8 bases and J dropped 7 bases, with 17 bases sitting between them. CDR3 length equals 14 residues.

This clonotype was picked up a small number of times. J is TRBJ1-1 and V is TRBV5-1, with a weak D call TRBD1 (5 bases). V was trimmed by 6 bases and J by 4 bases, leaving 19 bases between them. CDR3 size: 15 residues. Per the germline V gene, CDR1 is SGHRS and CDR2 is YFSETQ. Written as DNA, the CDR3 is TGCGCCAGCACAAAAATGGGACTAACAGGCACTGAAGCTTTCTTT. Translation gives CASTKMGLTGTEAFF. Full variable domain (remainder filled in from reference TRBV5-1 and TRBJ1-1): KAGVTQTPRYLIKTRGQQVTLSCSPISGHRSVSWYQQTPGQGLQFLFEYFSETQRNKGNFPGRFSGRQFSNSRSEMNVSTLELGDSALYLCASTKMGLTGTEAFFGQGTRLTVV.

This clonotype has a count of ten or more. The chain combines TRBV7-2 with TRBJ1-2; tentatively, D is TRBD1 (6 bases). This CDR3 has 15 amino acids. Germline V CDR1 and CDR2: SGHTA, FQGNSA. V lost 1 base to trimming and J lost 7 bases, with 16 bases between them. The CDR3 DNA is TGTGCCAGCAGCTTAGGAACAGGGAGTCGGAGTGGCTACACCTTC. Translating it yields CASSLGTGSRSGYTF.

This clonotype was counted a few times. The V gene is TRBV6-2 or TRBV6-3, the J gene TRBJ1-4; TRBD1 matches 10 bases. This CDR3 is 17 amino acids long. V trimming: 5 bases; J trimming: 1 base; junction bases outside the gene matches: 7. Germline assignment: CDR1 MNHEY and CDR2 SVGEGT. The CDR3 DNA is TGTGCCAGCAGTCCGCGGGACAGGGGAAAAACTAATGAAAAACTGTTTTTT. Translated, it gives CASSPRDRGKTNEKLFF.

In this sample, this clonotype turned up a few times. The J gene is TRBJ2-1, the V gene TRBV28; D may be TRBD1 (6 bases). Looked up from germline, CDR1 is MDHEN and CDR2 is SYDVKM. Trimming removed 8 bases at V and 8 bases at J, with 19 bases between. CDR3 length: 14 amino acids. CDR3 nucleotide sequence: TGTGCCAGCTACCCTGGGTGGGGGCGGGATGAGCAGTTCTTC. Amino acid sequence: CASYPGWGRDEQFF. Based on the CDR3 plus reference TRBV28 and TRBJ2-1, the full variable domain is DVKVTQSSRYLVKRTGEKVFLECVQDMDHENMFWYRQDPGLGLRLIYFSYDVKMKEKGDIPEGYSVSREKKERFSLILESASTNQTSMYLCASYPGWGRDEQFFGPGTRLTVL.

This clonotype was counted ten times or more. V and J are TRBV29-1 and TRBJ2-2; the D gene is possibly TRBD2 (5 bases). The CDR3 is made up of 14 amino acids. The V end lost 4 bases, the J end lost 0 bases, and 9 bases lay between the germline ends. Germline CDR1 SQVTM, CDR2 ANQGSEA. The chain's CDR3 is CSVASGPNTGELFF. The CDR3, as DNA: TGCAGCGTTGCGAGCGGTCCGAACACCGGGGAGCTGTTTTTT.

The chain couples TRBV10-3 to TRBJ2-1; 7 bases line up with TRBD1. Trimming at V came to 7 bases and at J to 12 bases, leaving 12 bases not matched to a gene. The CDR3 sequence is 13 residues long. CDR1 and CDR2 (germline): ENHRY, SYGVKD. The CDR3 sequence: CAINNRGPEGQFF. The CDR3 DNA sequence: TGTGCCATCAATAATAGGGGGCCCGAGGGGCAGTTCTTC.

The V call is TRBV7-9, the J call TRBJ1-1, with 7 bases lining up with TRBD1. Trimming took 5 bases from V and 4 from J; bases not matched to a gene: 4. Germline V CDR1 and CDR2: SEHNR, FQNEAQ (reference sequence). CDR3 length equals 13 residues. The CDR3 loop reads CASSAEGATEAFF. CDR3 nucleotides: TGTGCCAGCAGCGCCGAGGGGGCCACTGAAGCTTTCTTT.

V usage is TRBV7-2 and J usage is TRBJ1-6, with a possible D match to TRBD1 (5 bases). Between the trimmed V and J ends, which lost 4 bases and 10 bases, there was a span of 17 bases. The CDR3 sequence is 15 residues long. CDR1 SGHTA and CDR2 FQGNSA come from the germline V gene. The CDR3 sequence: CASSSGVGTASPLHF. DNA of the CDR3: TGTGCCAGCAGCTCGGGGGTCGGGACGGCGTCACCCCTCCACTTT.

This clonotype came up many times. The V gene is TRBV7-9, the J gene TRBJ1-1, with D uncertain. Germline-derived CDR1 and CDR2 are SEHNR and FQNEAQ (reference sequence). Trimming took off 4 bases at V and 1 base at J, with 10 bases between the two ends. CDR3 length: 14 residues. The CDR3 DNA reads TGTGCCAGCAGCTCGCGGGCCTCGAACACTGAAGCTTTCTTT. Encoded protein: CASSSRASNTEAFF.